This entry describes one TCR beta chain. Its target antigen remains unknown. No base quality values were provided; no much bigger clone lies one nucleotide off. These data originate in a study of the immune and genomic landscape of osteosarcoma (dated by TCRdb to 2018 to 2021). General notes on the study: A total of 50 or so pediatric and adult patients with high-grade osteosarcoma made up the overall cohort, and the median age at diagnosis was roughly 27 years (range roughly 5-85). The cohort was enriched for poor-risk disease, with under 80% showing unfavorable pathologic response to standard therapy and 55% to 70% deceased. Patients in the overall cohort were 60% male, and under 80% presented with localized disease at diagnosis. To define immunogenic potential, the study profiled osteosarcoma specimens using whole genome, RNA and T-cell receptor sequencing along with immunohistochemistry and reverse phase protein arrays. The osteosarcoma immunogenomic landscape was characterized by integrating TCR sequencing results with transcriptome, protein array and immunostaining data. The goal of the study was to explain why immune checkpoint inhibitors show limited clinical activity in osteosarcoma. Each of a few patients provided two samples from the same tumor site. Broader findings and caveats from the paper: Sample size was not determined by any statistical method, because osteosarcoma is rare and all possible samples were collected. Productive TCR clonality was low overall, averaging around 0.082 with a maximum of about 0.3, suggesting limited T-cell clonal expansion. TCR productive clonality was greater in the immune-hot C3 cluster than in the cold C1 cluster, although TCR productive clonality remained low overall. In five cases a single hyperexpanded clone dominated the repertoire, and each of those five cases had fewer than 100 T-cell clonotypes. Rather than matched normal tissue, external data from normal skin and healthy peripheral blood provided the clonality benchmarks. Along with the frozen tumor specimens, matched blood was collected from just a couple of patients.

Specimens were post-treatment primary, local recurrence and metastasis tumors from poor-prognosis patients. Frozen resected lung metastases of osteosarcoma were used as metastasis specimens. In the germline V gene (reference sequence), CDR1 corresponds to PRHDT and CDR2 to FYEKMQ. After removal of 5 bases from V and 6 bases from J, the junction retains 12 bases not matched to a gene. The CDR3, cysteine through phenylalanine, is 15 amino acids long. Just the 45-base CDR3 DNA is kept, in frame starting at base 1. TCR beta chain CDR3 regions were immunosequenced with the ImmunoSEQ Assay (Adaptive Biotechnologies). In the original analysis: The ImmunoSEQ Analyzer platform was used to export TCRB rearrangements, read counts, read proportions and gene usage. T-cell clonality was calculated from productive rearrangements as 1 minus Pielou's evenness. In the clonal space homeostasis analysis, clonotypes were binned as rare, small, medium, large or hyperexpanded (0.01 to 1 of the repertoire). TCR productive clonality was compared across immune clusters C1, C2 and C3 using the Wilcoxon rank sum test. Imported from immuneACCESS, the table was reduced by TCRdb to in-frame sequences with V and J called. These copies leave out some clones; in studies compared against another copy, an unresolved V gene accounts for under half, and the cause of the remainder is not known. The V and J calls and clone size are taken from that table; D and trimming were inferred from the DNA. The sample includes several hundred clones, with about 80% observed a single time. The top ten constitute approximately 34% of the sample.

The sample consisted of metastatic tumor tissue from the lung. The cell subset or site label of this sample denotes: lung metastasis of osteosarcoma. The chain uses TRBV13 and TRBJ2-7, with TRBD1 matching 8 junction bases. This receptor was obtained from a boy aged 5-17 years with osteosarcoma. The age is the age at diagnosis. The sequence in DNA is TGTGCCAGCAGCCCGAGGGACAGGCCCCAATCCGAGCAGTACTTC. The resulting protein is CASSPRDRPQSEQYF.